This TCR beta chain was observed in a study of cytotoxic CD8 clonotypes in ibrutinib-treated CLL (dated by TCRdb to the early 2020s). For the wider study: The cohort had 11 relapsed/refractory and more than 14 treatment-naive patients; about 17 were IGHV unmutated. Responses were partial in some 24 patients and complete in 2; after median around 68 months follow-up, some 15 stayed in remission and 12 progressed. Longitudinal samples were available for about 30% of the 86 trial participants. Cryopreserved peripheral blood mononuclear cells were obtained prior to treatment, at the time of response, and at either disease progression or sustained remission. On average, each sample had a few hundred thousand productive templates and approximately 89,000 productive rearrangements. Response samples were obtained after a median of about 13 months of treatment, with a range of about 6 to 40 months. Every sample from remission and from progressive disease was obtained while the patients were still on ibrutinib.

Read against the paper, the sample's time point label means: roughly 2 years on ibrutinib. For TCR beta library preparation, 1.5 to 2.5 micrograms of genomic DNA was extracted from cryopreserved PBMCs. Longitudinal blood samples from CLL patients receiving ibrutinib monotherapy were subjected to high-throughput TCR beta sequencing. The patients were enrolled in a single-center, open-label phase 2 trial of ibrutinib monotherapy. With regard to this clone: Which antigen it targets is not known. Base qualities are not recorded, but no much larger clone differs from it by a single base. Different DNA sequences within this sample yield the same CDR3.

Summary of the overall study and its limitations: At ibrutinib response clonality went up, during sustained remission it held steady, and at progression it dropped back toward baseline. At baseline, clonality was higher than in age-matched healthy donors and showed a strong correlation with circulating CD8+ T-cell counts. Sampling times were not matched between sustained-remission and progressing patients, and lymph node repertoires were not studied. Public clonotypes were found to be uncommon and were observed to contract or remain stable during treatment; the increase in clonality was shown to reflect expansion of private clonotypes at ibrutinib response.

On a MiSeq, deep resolution sequencing aimed for a depth between 1 in 1 million and 1 in 200,000 T cells, with each clonotype covered approximately 10x on average. The immunoSEQ hsTCRB Kit was used to generate the TCR beta libraries. In the authors' own workflow: The data were analyzed with ImmunoSEQ Analyzer and ImmunoSEQ Data Assistant, and V, D and J gene assignments followed IMGT definitions. Clonality was computed as one minus normalized Shannon entropy of productive rearrangement frequencies, ranging from 0 to 1. Only overrepresented clonotypes making up at least 0.05% of each patient's repertoire were included in the public clonotype analysis. Approximately 14 age-matched healthy donor repertoires from immuneACCESS were used as controls for clonality. TCRdb took over this immuneACCESS table, retaining in-frame rearrangements with V and J assigned. Such tables are incomplete; in checked studies, under half of the missing clones stem from an unresolved V gene, and the remainder is unexplained. The DNA gave D and trimming, while V, J and clone size come from that table. The sample table lists 110,000 to 150,000 clones, around 76% of them with a count of one. The top ten constitute 4.5% to 6.5% of the sample.

V trim: 7 bases; J trim: 6 bases; unmatched bases: 3. CDR1 and CDR2 (SNHLY, FYNNEI) derive from the germline V gene. Inclusive of the bounding cysteine and phenylalanine, the CDR3 is 12 residues long. CDR3 DNA only is kept here, 36 bases in frame from base 1. This receptor was identified in a human donor with chronic lymphocytic leukemia. Here the chain combines TRBV2 and TRBJ2-3, and 8 junctional nucleotides match TRBD2. Sample: PBMCs, taken after 24 months of ibrutinib treatment. The nucleotide sequence reads as follows: TGTGCCAGCACCCCGGGGGGGGATACGCAGTATTTT. Its translation is CASTPGGDTQYF.